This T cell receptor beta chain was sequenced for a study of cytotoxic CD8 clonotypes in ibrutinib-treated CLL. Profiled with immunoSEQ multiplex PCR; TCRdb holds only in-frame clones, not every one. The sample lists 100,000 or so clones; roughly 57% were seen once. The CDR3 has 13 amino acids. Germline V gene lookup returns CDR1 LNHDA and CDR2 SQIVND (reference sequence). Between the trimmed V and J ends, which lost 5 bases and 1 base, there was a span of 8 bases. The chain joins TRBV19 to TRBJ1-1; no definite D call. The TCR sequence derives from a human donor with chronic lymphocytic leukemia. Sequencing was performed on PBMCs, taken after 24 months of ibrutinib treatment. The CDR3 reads CASSGTANTEAFF. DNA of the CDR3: TGTGCCAGTAGTGGTACAGCGAACACTGAAGCTTTCTTT.